This T cell receptor (beta chain) appears in the sequencing data of a study of blood T cell repertoires in COVID-19. The CDR3 is 15 amino acids. Germline loops: CDR1 MNHEY, CDR2 SVGAGI. After removal of 5 bases from V and 2 bases from J, the junction contained 6 bases not matched to a gene. Sequencing used immunoSEQ multiplex PCR; TCRdb keeps in-frame clones, though not all of them. This repertoire shows roughly 140,000 clones, 75% to 85% found once; its top ten account for around 4%. This receptor was identified in a man in his sixties with acute or convalescent COVID-19. Material: peripheral blood. The chain combines TRBV6-5 with TRBJ2-7; 10 positions agree with TRBD2. This CDR3 is CASSHGTSATYEQYF. In DNA, the CDR3 is TGTGCCAGCAGTCACGGGACTAGCGCTACCTACGAGCAGTACTTC.